The clone carrying this T cell receptor beta chain was found a few times. The antigen is unknown. The CDR3 is made up of 15 amino acids. The germline V and J ends were trimmed by 3 bases and 6 bases, with 18 bases remaining between them. Germline V gene sequence: CDR1 SGHRS, CDR2 YFSETQ. This sample is drawn from a study of T cells after yellow fever vaccination. The study, taken as a whole, reports: High-abundance clonotypes from the bulk population could contaminate FACS-sorted repertoires. Most clones from primary vaccination resurfaced after the booster (around 95% CD4, about 91% CD8). Shared CD4/CD8 clonotypes were a small share, likely from convergent recombination.

TCRdb re-called the 5' RACE reads through MiXCR, storing one row per CDR3 protein. The sample lists 450,000 to 650,000 distinct CDR3 sequences; about a fifth were seen once. The origin of this receptor is a young man who received the YFV17D yellow fever vaccine. Sequenced here: PBMCs, sampled about 20 days after the first yellow fever vaccination. V gene TRBV5-1 combines with J gene TRBJ1-2, with a tentative D call TRBD1 (5 bases). CDR3 nucleotides: TGCGCCAGCAGCTGGACCCGGGACCCAAGAAATGGCTACACCTTC. Encoded protein: CASSWTRDPRNGYTF.